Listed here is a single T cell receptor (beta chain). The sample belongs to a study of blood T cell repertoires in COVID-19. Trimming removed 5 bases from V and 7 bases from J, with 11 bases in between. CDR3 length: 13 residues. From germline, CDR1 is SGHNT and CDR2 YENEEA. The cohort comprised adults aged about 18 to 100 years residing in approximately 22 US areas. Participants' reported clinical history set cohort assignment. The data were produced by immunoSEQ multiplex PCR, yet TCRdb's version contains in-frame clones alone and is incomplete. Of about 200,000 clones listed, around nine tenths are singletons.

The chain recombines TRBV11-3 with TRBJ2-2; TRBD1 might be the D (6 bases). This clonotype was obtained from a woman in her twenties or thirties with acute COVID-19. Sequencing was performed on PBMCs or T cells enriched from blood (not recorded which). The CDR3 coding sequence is TGTGCCAGCAGCCCCCTCAGGGGCGGGGAGCTGTTTTTT. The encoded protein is CASSPLRGGELFF.